Presented here are 17 T cell receptor beta chains from one specimen sequenced in a study of blood T cell repertoires in COVID-19. Profiled with immunoSEQ multiplex PCR; TCRdb holds only in-frame clones, not every one. Of roughly 360,000 clones listed, 70% to 85% were seen once; the top ten hold 1.1%. The sequencing input was peripheral blood. Every receptor here comes from a human donor with acute or convalescent COVID-19. The donor label of this sample is uncertain.

The rearrangement uses TRBV11-2 and TRBJ2-4, with TRBD2 as a possible D gene (5 bases). The CDR3 has 19 amino acids. CDR1 is SGHAT, CDR2 FQNNGV, per germline. The V and J ends lost 1 base and 1 base respectively, with 20 bases between them. CDR3 protein: CASSLGPLRTRLAKNIQYF. The CDR3 nucleotides are TGTGCCAGCAGCTTAGGCCCCCTCCGGACTCGATTGGCCAAAAACATTCAGTACTTC.

The rearrangement links TRBV15 to TRBJ1-1; no firm D call. The CDR3 has 14 residues. The germline gives CDR1 LNHNV, CDR2 YYDKDF (reference sequence). Trimming cost V 2 bases and J 4 bases, with 11 bases left between them. CDR3 sequence (DNA): TGTGCCACCAGCAGAACCACCGGAGGCACTGAAGCTTTCTTT. It encodes CATSRTTGGTEAFF. The complete variable domain, with remaining parts taken from reference TRBV15 and TRBJ1-1, reads DAMVIQNPRYQVTQFGKPVTLSCSQTLNHNVMYWYQQKSSQAPKLLFHYYDKDFNNEADTPDNFQSRRPNTSFCFLDIRSPGLGDTAMYLCATSRTTGGTEAFFGQGTRLTVV.

The chain has TRBV27 and TRBJ2-7; 11 bases agree with TRBD2. The CDR3 contains 16 residues. Germline lookup yields CDR1 MNHEY and CDR2 SMNVEV (reference sequence). J lost 3 bases, V lost 2 bases, and 6 bases had no gene match. The CDR3: CASSLRATSGSYEQYF. The CDR3 bases are TGTGCCAGCAGTTTAAGGGCTACTAGCGGGAGCTACGAGCAGTACTTC.

This chain joins TRBV18 and TRBJ2-2; possible D gene TRBD2, 5 bases. CDR1 is KGHSH and CDR2 is LQKENI in the germline V gene. V shed 4 bases and J shed 0 bases, with 15 bases lying between them. The CDR3 is 17 residues long. The CDR3 DNA reads TGTGCCAGCTCACGGGAGACGCCCGCACCGAACACCGGGGAGCTGTTTTTT. Protein: CASSRETPAPNTGELFF.

This clone appeared a few times. This chain links TRBV3-1 (or the pseudogene TRBV3-2) with TRBJ1-6; tentative D call: TRBD1 (6 bases). The CDR3 consists of 15 residues. V dropped 4 bases and J dropped 6 bases, with 13 bases sitting between them. In germline, CDR1 is LGHDT, CDR2 YNNKEL (reference sequence). The CDR3 spells CASSREGGVNSPLHF. For the CDR3, the DNA is TGTGCCAGCAGCCGAGAAGGGGGTGTTAATTCACCCCTCCACTTT.

The chain couples TRBV6-1 to TRBJ1-1; D remains ambiguous. The V gene lost 0 bases and the J gene lost 3 bases, with 5 bases spanning the gap. Germline V gene lookup returns CDR1 MNHNS and CDR2 SASEGT. This CDR3 is built from 13 residues. Here the CDR3 DNA reads TGTGCCAGCAGTGAAGCCTCGGACACTGAAGCTTTCTTT. It yields the protein CASSEASDTEAFF.

The J gene is TRBJ1-4, the V gene TRBV30; the match to TRBD1 covers 9 bases. CDR3 length: 13 residues. Germline V gene data show CDR1 as GTSNPN and CDR2 as SVGIG (reference sequence). The V and J ends lost 8 bases and 6 bases, in that order; junction bases with no gene match: 7. The CDR3 DNA reads as TGTGCCGCCAGGACAGGGGCCCATGAAAAACTGTTTTTT. Encoded protein: CAARTGAHEKLFF. Supplemented by reference TRBV30 and TRBJ1-4, the full variable domain reads SQTIHQWPATLVQPVGSPLSLECTVEGTSNPNLYWYRQAAGRGLQLLFYSVGIGQISSEVPQNLSASRPQDRQFILSSKKLLLSDSGFYLCAARTGAHEKLFFGSGTQLSVL.

The chain recombines TRBV4-2 with TRBJ1-1; TRBD1 matches at 11 bases. CDR1 and CDR2 (germline): LGHNA, YNFKEQ. This CDR3 region has 19 residues. V gave up 0 bases and J gave up 2 bases; unmatched junction bases: 11. The CDR3 is CASSQDGQGAWGKNTEAFF. CDR3 DNA: TGTGCCAGCAGCCAAGATGGACAGGGGGCGTGGGGAAAAAACACTGAAGCTTTCTTT.

Points on this clone: Other nucleotide sequences in the sample specify the same CDR3. CDR3 sequence reads: CASTWGGNQPQHF. Written as DNA, the CDR3 is TGTGCCAGCACCTGGGGGGGCAATCAGCCCCAGCATTTT. V is TRBV28 and J is TRBJ1-5; the D gene is possibly TRBD1 (5 bases). Trimming took off 7 bases at V and 2 bases at J, with 9 bases between the two ends. Germline lookup yields CDR1 MDHEN and CDR2 SYDVKM. This CDR3 region has 13 residues.

The V and J genes are TRBV7-8 and TRBJ1-3; maybe TRBD1 (6 bases). This CDR3 is 19 amino acids long. The V gene's germline CDR1 is SGHVS and CDR2 FQNEAQ. V lost 2 bases and J 1 base, leaving 21 bases between the germline ends. Here the CDR3 DNA reads TGTGCCAGCAGCTTAACCTTTGGGGGCGTAGCGTCTTCTGGAAACACCATATATTTT. Translating it yields CASSLTFGGVASSGNTIYF.

V is TRBV11-2 and J is TRBJ1-2, with D unresolved. Trimming took off 0 bases at V and 3 bases at J, with 11 bases between the two ends. Germline loops: CDR1 SGHAT, CDR2 FQNNGV. This CDR3 spans 15 amino acids. The chain's CDR3 is CASSLDLKTDYGYTF. CDR3 nucleotides: TGTGCCAGCAGCTTAGATTTAAAAACGGACTATGGCTACACCTTC.

The gene calls are TRBV19 and TRBJ2-5; 10 bases map to TRBD2. CDR3 length: 18 amino acids. Germline V gives CDR1 LNHDA, CDR2 SQIVND (reference sequence). V gave up 5 bases and J gave up 0 bases; unmatched junction bases: 12. The chain's CDR3 is CASSHLGGSGRYQETQYF. The CDR3, as DNA: TGTGCCAGTAGTCACCTGGGGGGTAGCGGGAGGTACCAAGAGACCCAGTACTTC.

The chain is built from TRBV4-1 and TRBJ2-3; D is possibly TRBD2 (6 bases). This CDR3 has 15 amino acids. Germline-derived CDR1 and CDR2 are MGHRA and YSYEKL. The V end was cut by 4 bases, the J end by 4 bases, with 15 bases between. The CDR3 DNA reads as TGCGCCAGCAGCCTTAGCGGTAAACCAGCAGATACGCAGTATTTT. This translates into CASSLSGKPADTQYF.

This clone showed up just a few times. The CDR3 spells CASSLKPNYGYTF. CDR3 DNA: TGTGCCAGCAGTTTAAAGCCTAACTATGGCTACACCTTC. The gene calls are TRBV12-3 or TRBV12-4 and TRBJ1-2; D ambiguous. This CDR3 is 13 amino acids long. Trimming removed 2 bases from V and 0 bases from J, with 4 bases in between.

This clone was seen only once. CDR3 nucleotides: TGTGCCAGCTCTGGCAGTCCCCCTTCTAACTATGGCTACACCTTC. This gives the protein CASSGSPPSNYGYTF. The chain joins TRBV18 to TRBJ1-2, with no clear D. The CDR3 is made up of 15 amino acids. Germline V gene data show CDR1 as KGHSH and CDR2 as LQKENI. V gave up 6 bases and J gave up 0 bases, with 14 bases separating them.

The rearrangement links TRBV7-9 to TRBJ1-2; D is perhaps TRBD1 (5 bases). This CDR3 is 14 amino acids long. CDR1 is SEHNR and CDR2 is FQNEAQ in the germline V gene (reference sequence). The V gene lost 2 bases and the J gene lost 2 bases, with 9 bases spanning the gap. The CDR3 region is CASSLQGSNYGYTF. DNA for the CDR3: TGTGCCAGCAGCTTACAGGGTTCAAACTATGGCTACACCTTC. Together with reference TRBV7-9 and TRBJ1-2, the CDR3 gives the full variable domain: DTGVSQNPRHKITKRGQNVTFRCDPISEHNRLYWYRQTLGQGPEFLTYFQNEAQLEKSRLLSDRFSAERPKGSFSTLEIQRTEQGDSAMYLCASSLQGSNYGYTFGSGTRLTVV.

This sequence joins TRBV10-3 and TRBJ1-5; D perhaps matches TRBD1 (5 bases). Germline CDR1 reads ENHRY; CDR2 reads SYGVKD. This CDR3 has 13 amino acids. Trimming left V 8 bases short and J 4 bases short, with 12 bases between. The CDR3 nucleotides are TGTGCCATCTCCAGGGAGGGGAATCAGCCCCAGCATTTT. Translated, it gives CAISREGNQPQHF.